These 27 T cell receptor beta chains were sequenced from one sample in a study of T cells in localized non-small cell lung cancer. Here immunoSEQ multiplex PCR was the method, and the copy in TCRdb shows in-frame clones only, minus some. Of around 24,000 clones in the sample, approximately 91% were seen once. The specimen was peripheral blood, collected before any cancer treatment. Receptors were obtained from a man aged 40 to 70 with stage I squamous cell lung carcinoma.

The CDR3 region is CASSPDSSTDTQYF. The CDR3 DNA reads TGTGCCAGCAGCCCGGACAGTAGCACAGATACGCAGTATTTT. The chain combines TRBV5-4 with TRBJ2-3, with D possibly being TRBD1 (6 bases). The CDR3 is 14 residues long. CDR1 is SGHNT, CDR2 YYREEE, per germline (reference sequence). V was clipped by 4 bases and J by 0 bases, with 9 bases between them.

The chain has TRBV21-1 and TRBJ1-6; the D call of TRBD1 is as the table states it, not checked on the DNA. TRBV21-1 is given as a pseudogene. The CDR3 is 20 amino acids. The CDR3 protein is CASSKSPQKGALLINSPLHF. In DNA form, the CDR3 reads TGTGCCAGCAGCAAAAGCCCCCAAAAAGGGGCGCTCCTAATTAATTCACCCCTCCACTTT.

The rearrangement uses TRBV2 and TRBJ2-7; D is unresolved. The CDR3 runs 12 residues. The germline V and J ends were trimmed by 2 bases and 6 bases, with 8 bases remaining between them. Germline values: CDR1 SNHLY, CDR2 FYNNEI. This CDR3 is CASSEWTLEQYF. The CDR3 coding sequence is TGTGCCAGCAGTGAATGGACGCTCGAGCAGTACTTC. The whole variable domain, filled in from reference TRBV2 and TRBJ2-7, reads EPEVTQTPSHQVTQMGQEVILRCVPISNHLYFYWYRQILGQKVEFLVSFYNNEISEKSEIFDDQFSVERPDGSNFTLKIRSTKLEDSAMYFCASSEWTLEQYFGPGTRLTVT.

This clone was seen just once. The rearrangement uses TRBV29-1 and TRBJ2-3; D is ambiguous. Germline values: CDR1 SQVTM, CDR2 ANQGSEA. There are 13 residues in the CDR3. V shed 7 bases and J shed 1 base, with 12 bases lying between them. CDR3 amino acids: CSEVAAGTDTQYF. CDR3 nucleotide sequence: TGCAGCGAAGTGGCAGCCGGCACAGATACGCAGTATTTT.

The chain employs TRBV2 and TRBJ2-1; maybe TRBD2 (6 bases). This CDR3 comprises 13 residues. Germline CDR1 is SNHLY and CDR2 is FYNNEI. V was shortened by 6 bases and J by 2 bases, with 8 bases between the two germline ends. This CDR3 is CASRGGAYNEQFF. In DNA, the CDR3 is TGTGCCAGCAGAGGCGGGGCCTACAATGAGCAGTTCTTC.

This clone was seen once. The CDR3 here is CASSLGAGSYNEQFF. DNA of the CDR3: TGTGCCAGCAGTTTAGGGGCAGGTTCCTACAATGAGCAGTTCTTC. The rearrangement joins TRBV28 to TRBJ2-1; possibly TRBD1 for D (5 bases). Germline loops: CDR1 MDHEN, CDR2 SYDVKM. The CDR3 is 15 residues long. The V gene lost 2 bases and the J gene lost 1 base, with 9 bases spanning the gap.

The rearrangement links TRBV5-4 to TRBJ2-1; D is unclear. V lost 4 bases and J 0 bases, leaving 11 bases between the germline ends. This CDR3 has 15 residues. From germline, CDR1 is SGHNT and CDR2 YYREEE (reference sequence). The chain's CDR3 is CASSPEPSSYNEQFF. The CDR3 DNA sequence: TGTGCCAGCAGCCCGGAGCCGAGCTCCTACAATGAGCAGTTCTTC. Full variable domain (missing parts from reference TRBV5-4 and TRBJ2-1): ETGVTQSPTHLIKTRGQQVTLRCSSQSGHNTVSWYQQALGQGPQFIFQYYREEENGRGNFPPRFSGLQFPNYSSELNVNALELDDSALYLCASSPEPSSYNEQFFGPGTRLTVL.

This chain links TRBV18 with TRBJ1-1; D not resolved. The length of the CDR3 is 14 residues. V lost 6 bases, J lost 5 bases, and 16 bases lay in between. Germline CDR1 reads KGHSH; CDR2 reads LQKENI. The CDR3 DNA is TGTGCCAGCTCCCCATTCGCTTTGGAGACTGAAGCTTTCTTT. Translated, it gives CASSPFALETEAFF.

The gene calls are TRBV6-5 and TRBJ2-7; 7 bases match TRBD1. CDR1 MNHEY and CDR2 SVGAGI come from the germline V gene. The junction had 9 bases not matched to a gene; V was cut back by 6 bases and J by 1 base. The CDR3 loop spans 15 amino acids. The CDR3 DNA is TGTGCCAGCAGAGTGGACAGGTGGATGTCCTACGAGCAGTACTTC. Residues: CASRVDRWMSYEQYF.

With regard to this clone: This sample also contains other DNA sequences that code for the same CDR3. The V call is TRBV28, the J call TRBJ1-1, with unresolved D. The length of the CDR3 is 15 residues. The germline gives CDR1 MDHEN, CDR2 SYDVKM. V dropped 5 bases and J dropped 0 bases, with 13 bases sitting between them. CDR3 nucleotides: TGTGCCAGCAGTCTCTCGTGGTCCGTGAACACTGAAGCTTTCTTT. Translating gives CASSLSWSVNTEAFF.

This chain connects TRBV10-3 to TRBJ2-4; a possible D gene is TRBD1 (6 bases). This CDR3 has 17 residues. Trimming pared 3 bases from V and 0 bases from J, leaving 15 bases between. The germline CDR1 and CDR2 sequences are ENHRY and SYGVKD. CDR3 in amino acids: CAISEAQGALAKNIQYF. The DNA for the CDR3 is TGTGCCATCAGTGAAGCACAGGGAGCACTAGCCAAAAACATTCAGTACTTC.

V is TRBV7-2 and J is TRBJ1-2, with D perhaps matching TRBD1 (6 bases). CDR3 length: 15 amino acids. V was clipped by 1 base and J by 5 bases, with 14 bases between them. Germline-derived CDR1 and CDR2 are SGHTA and FQGNSA. This CDR3 is CASSLESAGAYGYTF. The CDR3, as DNA: TGTGCCAGCAGCTTAGAATCGGCGGGGGCTTATGGCTACACCTTC. The whole variable domain, remainder taken from reference TRBV7-2 and TRBJ1-2, is GAGVSQSPSNKVTEKGKDVELRCDPISGHTALYWYRQSLGQGLEFLIYFQGNSAPDKSGLPSDRFSAERTGGSVSTLTIQRTQQEDSAVYLCASSLESAGAYGYTFGSGTRLTVV.

This clone has a single count. The chain joins TRBV28 to TRBJ2-1; no clear D gene. Germline values: CDR1 MDHEN, CDR2 SYDVKM. The CDR3 is made up of 12 amino acids. Between the trimmed V and J ends, which lost 5 bases and 7 bases, there was a span of 9 bases. The CDR3 here is CASSVSANEQFF. The CDR3 DNA reads as TGTGCCAGCAGTGTTAGTGCGAATGAGCAGTTCTTC.

The V call is TRBV9, the J call TRBJ1-5, with D tentatively TRBD1 (6 bases). Trimming pared 7 bases from V and 3 bases from J, leaving 11 bases between. The CDR3 is 13 amino acids. Per germline, CDR1 SGDLS and CDR2 YYNGEE. The CDR3 DNA follows: TGTGCCAGCGGGGGGGCCCTCAATCAGCCCCAGCATTTT. Amino acids: CASGGALNQPQHF.

The chain carries TRBV7-9 and TRBJ2-1, with no clear D. The CDR3 runs to 11 residues. V lost 2 bases and J 10 bases, leaving 6 bases between the germline ends. Per the germline V gene, CDR1 is SEHNR and CDR2 is FQNEAQ (reference sequence). CDR3 sequence (DNA): TGTGCCAGCAGCTTATGGGAAGAGCAGTTCTTC. This gives the protein CASSLWEEQFF. Looking up the rest from reference TRBV7-9 and TRBJ2-1 gives the full variable domain: DTGVSQNPRHKITKRGQNVTFRCDPISEHNRLYWYRQTLGQGPEFLTYFQNEAQLEKSRLLSDRFSAERPKGSFSTLEIQRTEQGDSAMYLCASSLWEEQFFGPGTRLTVL.

V gene TRBV28 combines with J gene TRBJ2-2, with 7 bases lining up with TRBD1. V lost 5 bases and J lost 0; bases outside the gene matches: 3. Germline-derived CDR1 and CDR2 are MDHEN and SYDVKM. The CDR3 loop spans 15 amino acids. The CDR3 nucleotides are TGTGCCAGCAGTCCCGGGACAGCGAACACCGGGGAGCTGTTTTTT. Protein: CASSPGTANTGELFF.

The sample holds one count of this clone. The chain employs TRBV20-1 and TRBJ1-2; the D is unclear. The V and J ends lost 3 bases and 8 bases respectively, with 10 bases between them. The CDR3 loop spans 11 amino acids. Per germline, CDR1 DFQATT and CDR2 SNEGSKA (reference sequence). CDR3 region: CSASSQTGYTF. Here the CDR3 DNA reads TGCAGTGCTAGTTCGCAGACGGGCTACACCTTC.

This clone came up once. Other DNA sequences from this sample encode an identical CDR3 as well. The rearrangement links TRBV5-4 to TRBJ2-3; 10 nucleotides agree with TRBD1. The germline V gene has CDR1 SGHNT and CDR2 YYREEE (reference sequence). V was clipped by 3 bases and J by 5 bases; unmatched bases: 6. This CDR3 contains 15 residues. CDR3 amino acids: CASSWGDRGQDTQYF. The CDR3 coding sequence is TGTGCCAGCAGCTGGGGGGACAGGGGTCAAGATACGCAGTATTTT.

The chain combines TRBV7-9 with TRBJ2-3; 9 nucleotides line up with TRBD2. Germline V gives CDR1 SEHNR, CDR2 FQNEAQ (reference sequence). Trimming took 1 base from V and 1 from J; bases not matched to a gene: 3. The CDR3 is made up of 16 amino acids. The CDR3 nucleotides are TGTGCCAGCAGCTTAGTGCGGGGGGGCGGCACAGATACGCAGTATTTT. It specifies CASSLVRGGGTDTQYF.

The CDR3 DNA is TGTGCCAGCAGTGAAAGGGCAGGCAATGAAAAACTGTTTTTT. The encoded protein is CASSERAGNEKLFF. This chain joins TRBV2 and TRBJ1-4, with D hard to call. In germline, CDR1 is SNHLY, CDR2 FYNNEI. V lost 2 bases to trimming and J lost 5 bases, with 9 bases between them. The CDR3 spans 14 residues.

The chain carries TRBV9 and TRBJ2-2; tentative D call: TRBD1 (5 bases). V shed 7 bases and J shed 5 bases, with 9 bases lying between them. Germline V gene data show CDR1 as SGDLS and CDR2 as YYNGEE. The CDR3 is made up of 12 amino acids. Here the CDR3 reads CASDRATGELFF. The CDR3 nucleotides read TGTGCCAGCGACAGAGCGACCGGGGAGCTGTTTTTT.

Note on this clone: Other DNA sequences of this sample code for an identical CDR3. The chain joins TRBV15 to TRBJ1-3; D not resolved. Trimming pared 0 bases from V and 0 bases from J, leaving 6 bases between. This CDR3 is built from 15 residues. From germline, CDR1 is LNHNV and CDR2 YYDKDF (reference sequence). The CDR3 DNA reads TGTGCCACCAGCAGAGAACGGAGCTCTGGAAACACCATATATTTT. This encodes CATSRERSSGNTIYF.

This rearrangement joins TRBV18 to TRBJ1-6; no clear D gene. Germline V gene sequence: CDR1 KGHSH, CDR2 LQKENI. The CDR3 runs to 12 residues. The V and J ends lost 5 bases and 8 bases respectively, with 7 bases between them. CDR3 in amino acids: CASSVRDSPLHF. DNA of the CDR3: TGTGCCAGCTCAGTCCGGGATTCACCCCTCCACTTT.

V usage is TRBV12-5 and J usage is TRBJ1-5, with 8 bases identical to TRBD1. Germline CDR1 LGHNT, CDR2 FRNRAP. Unmatched junction bases numbered 11, after V lost 7 bases and J lost 0 bases. This CDR3 region has 17 residues. The CDR3 DNA reads TGTGCTAGTGCCCAGGGACAGGTGATAAATAGCAATCAGCCCCAGCATTTT. It yields the protein CASAQGQVINSNQPQHF.

The chain joins TRBV5-4 to TRBJ1-1; 7 bases map to TRBD1. There are 14 residues in the CDR3. The germline V gene has CDR1 SGHNT and CDR2 YYREEE (reference sequence). Unmatched junction bases numbered 3, after V lost 0 bases and J lost 4 bases. The CDR3 protein is CASSLGQGGTEAFF. The CDR3 DNA reads as TGTGCCAGCAGCTTGGGACAGGGAGGCACTGAAGCTTTCTTT. Looking up the rest from reference TRBV5-4 and TRBJ1-1 gives the full variable domain: ETGVTQSPTHLIKTRGQQVTLRCSSQSGHNTVSWYQQALGQGPQFIFQYYREEENGRGNFPPRFSGLQFPNYSSELNVNALELDDSALYLCASSLGQGGTEAFFGQGTRLTVV.

This clone was seen only a few times. The chain couples TRBV6-1 to TRBJ1-5, with D possibly being TRBD1 (5 bases). Germline lookup yields CDR1 MNHNS and CDR2 SASEGT. The V end was cut by 5 bases, the J end by 9 bases, with 8 bases between. The CDR3 loop spans 11 amino acids. The CDR3 region has the DNA TGTGCCAGCAGTCACCAGGGGCCCCAGCATTTT. This gives the protein CASSHQGPQHF.

This sequence joins TRBV6-1 and TRBJ2-1; D is undetermined. Germline CDR1 MNHNS, CDR2 SASEGT. The V and J ends lost 7 bases and 8 bases respectively, with 12 bases between them. There are 12 residues in the CDR3. CDR3 bases: TGTGCCAGCAAAATTACAGTCGATGAGCAGTTCTTC. This gives the protein CASKITVDEQFF.